This T cell receptor (beta chain) is from a study of CD4 and CD8 cells across lung adenocarcinoma regions. TCRdb re-called the PCR reads with MiXCR, one entry per CDR3 protein. This table holds some 20,000 distinct CDR3 sequences, roughly 50% found once. Localized lung adenocarcinoma, a non-small cell lung cancer, affected the donors. The V and J ends lost 9 bases and 1 base respectively, with 18 bases between them. The germline V gene encodes CDR1 MRHNA and CDR2 SNTAGT. The CDR3 covers 15 residues. The sequencing input was CD4+ T cells from the margin of a lung tumor. The clonotype comes from a male donor with lung adenocarcinoma. The CD4 and CD8 labels of this study may be unreliable. The chain combines TRBV6-4 with TRBJ2-5; D is perhaps TRBD1 or TRBD2 (6 bases each). DNA of the CDR3: TGTGCCAGGGGGCACGGGGGCCGGGGCCAAGAGACCCAGTACTTC. Translated, it gives CARGHGGRGQETQYF.